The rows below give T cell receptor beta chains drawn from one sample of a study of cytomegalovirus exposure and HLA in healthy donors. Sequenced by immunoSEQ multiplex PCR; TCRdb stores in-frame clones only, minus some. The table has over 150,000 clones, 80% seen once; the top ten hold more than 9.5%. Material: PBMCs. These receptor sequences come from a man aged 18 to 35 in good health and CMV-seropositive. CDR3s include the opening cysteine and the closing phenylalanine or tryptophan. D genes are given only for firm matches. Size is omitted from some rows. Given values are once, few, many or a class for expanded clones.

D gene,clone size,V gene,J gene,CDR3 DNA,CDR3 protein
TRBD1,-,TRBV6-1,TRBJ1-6,TGTGCCAGCAGTGAAGTTCCTTGGGGGGACAGGGTTTCACCCCTCCACTTT,CASSEVPWGDRVSPLHF
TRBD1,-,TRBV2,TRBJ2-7,TGTGCCAGCAGTGCCGGGACAGGCCGCCAGCAGTACTTC,CASSAGTGRQQYF
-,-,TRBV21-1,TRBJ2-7,TGTGCCAGCAGCTCGACAGGGAGGAGGTACGAGCAGTACTTC,CASSSTGRRYEQYF
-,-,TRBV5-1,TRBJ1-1,TGCGCCAGCAGCTTCCAGTCCAGGAACACTGAAGCTTTCTTT,CASSFQSRNTEAFF
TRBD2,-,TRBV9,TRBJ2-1,TGTGCCAGCAGCCCCGCGGGGTCTAGCGGAGCTAATGAGCAGTTCTTC,CASSPAGSSGANEQFF
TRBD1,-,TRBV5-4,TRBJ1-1,TGTGCCAGCAGCTTGGCCCCTGACAGGGGGAACACTGAAGCTTTCTTT,CASSLAPDRGNTEAFF
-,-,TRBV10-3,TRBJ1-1,TGTGCCATCAGTGAAGGGACTCTGAACACTGAAGCTTTCTTT,CAISEGTLNTEAFF
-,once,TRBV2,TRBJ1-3,TGTGCCAGCAGTGAAAGAACAGGGATAACTGGAAACACCATATATTTT,CASSERTGITGNTIYF
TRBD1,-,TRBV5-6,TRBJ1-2,TGTGCCAGCAGCTATGCCTTCGGGACAGGGGAAGGCTACACCTTC,CASSYAFGTGEGYTF
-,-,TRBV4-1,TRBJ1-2,TGCGCCAGCAGCCAAGCCCGACAGGAACTTAACTATGGCTACACCTTC,CASSQARQELNYGYTF
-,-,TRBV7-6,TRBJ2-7,TGTGCCAGCAGCTTAGCGCCTGGCAGGGGCTCATTCGCCTACGAGCAGTACTTC,CASSLAPGRGSFAYEQYF
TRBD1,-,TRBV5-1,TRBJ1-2,TGCGCCAGCAGCTTGGCCCCGGACAGGGCGGATGGCTACACCTTC,CASSLAPDRADGYTF
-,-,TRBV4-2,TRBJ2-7,TGTGCCAGCAGGCAGGAGGGCGAGCAGTACTTC,CASRQEGEQYF
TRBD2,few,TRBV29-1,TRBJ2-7,TGCAGCGTCCGGACTAGCGGGGCCTACGAGCAGTACTTC,CSVRTSGAYEQYF
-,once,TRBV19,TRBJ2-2,TGTGCCAGTAGTCTGCTACTCTCGACCGGGGAGCTGTTTTTT,CASSLLLSTGELFF
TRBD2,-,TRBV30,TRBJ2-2,TGTGCCTGGAGAGGACTAGTGGACACCGGGGAGCTGTTTTTT,CAWRGLVDTGELFF
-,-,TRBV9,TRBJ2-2,TGTGCCAGCAGCGTCGACACCGGGGGAGGGGAGCTGTTTTTT,CASSVDTGGGELFF
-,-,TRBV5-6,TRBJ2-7,TGTGCCAGCAGCTCCTACTCCTACGAGCAGTACTTC,CASSSYSYEQYF
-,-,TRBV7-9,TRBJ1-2,TGTGCCAGCAGCACCTTACTTAGAGGCCGGGAGTTAGGCTACACCTTC,CASSTLLRGRELGYTF
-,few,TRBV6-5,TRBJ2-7,TGTGCCAGCAGTTTATCAGGGGCTCTCTCCTACGAGCAGTACTTC,CASSLSGALSYEQYF
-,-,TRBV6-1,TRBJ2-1,TGTGCCAGCAGTGGCCAGGCTCCAAGTGAGCAGTTCTTC,CASSGQAPSEQFF
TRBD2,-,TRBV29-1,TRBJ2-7,TGCAGCGCCTCTACTAGCGGGAGGAAAGAGCAGTACTTC,CSASTSGRKEQYF
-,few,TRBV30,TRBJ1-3,TGTGCCTGGACTAATACGAGAGGAAACACCATATATTTT,CAWTNTRGNTIYF
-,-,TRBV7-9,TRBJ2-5,TGTGCCAGCAGCTCGGAAGAGACCCAGTACTTC,CASSSEETQYF
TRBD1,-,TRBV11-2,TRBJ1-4,TGTGCCAGCAGCTGGGGGACAGGAGAAAAACTGTTTTTT,CASSWGTGEKLFF
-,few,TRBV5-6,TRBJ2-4,TGTGCCAGCAGCTTGCCCAGGGTAGCCAAAAACATTCAGTACTTC,CASSLPRVAKNIQYF
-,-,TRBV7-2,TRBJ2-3,TGTGCCAGCAGCCAGGACAGCATGCAGTTTGATACGCAGTATTTT,CASSQDSMQFDTQYF
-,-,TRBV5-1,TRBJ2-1,TGCGCCAGCTCCTTACAGGGCCCCTACAATGAGCAGTTCTTC,CASSLQGPYNEQFF
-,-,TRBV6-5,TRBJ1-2,TGTGCCAGCAGTTACTCGGGGGCTGCCTTTTATGGCTACACCTTC,CASSYSGAAFYGYTF
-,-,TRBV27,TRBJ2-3,TGTGCCAGCAGTTTAGGGCGCACAGATACGCAGTATTTT,CASSLGRTDTQYF
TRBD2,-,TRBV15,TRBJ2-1,TGTGCCACCAGCATCGGACTAGCGGCAAACAATGAGCAGTTCTTC,CATSIGLAANNEQFF
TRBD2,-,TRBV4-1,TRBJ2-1,TGCGCCAGCAGCCTTTGGGGACTAGCGGGACAAGGCTCCTACAATGAGCAGTTCTTC,CASSLWGLAGQGSYNEQFF